This paragraph reports one TCR beta chain. The data derive from a study of T cells in Graves' hyperthyroidism and ophthalmopathy. Study overall: Prior to any treatment, at the point of initial diagnosis, peripheral blood was collected.

Looked up from germline, CDR1 is SGHNT and CDR2 is YENEEA. Deletions cut 5 bases from V and 4 bases from J, with 12 bases between. The CDR3 loop spans 14 amino acids. Authors of the study amplified TCR beta CDR3 regions from RNA transcripts. HTBI primers drove first-round RT-PCR of the TCR CDR3. TCRdb re-called the multiplex PCR reads through MiXCR, storing one row per CDR3 protein. The sample records under 650,000 distinct CDR3 sequences, around 15% being singletons. Stable disease denoted Graves' hyperthyroidism without ophthalmopathy progression within 18 months. This sequence originates from a woman younger than 45 with Graves' hyperthyroidism. The chain uses TRBV11-3 and TRBJ2-1; D is ambiguous. Sequenced: blood. CDR3 region: CASSPVSRYNEQFF. CDR3 DNA: TGTGCCAGCAGCCCAGTGAGTCGGTACAATGAGCAGTTCTTC.